The clone carrying this T cell receptor beta chain was picked up a small number of times. The antigen remains unidentified. This record comes from a study of identical twins. Study-wide points: There was more out-of-frame TCR alpha sharing in monozygotic twins than models estimated. Fewer insertions marked abundant cord blood beta clonotypes; young adult naive trended weakly, memory not at all.

Trimming left V 1 base short and J 2 bases short, with 2 bases between. CDR1 and CDR2 from the germline V gene are SGHDN and FVKESK. CDR3 length: 13 residues. Each CDR3 protein gets one entry after TCRdb re-called the 5' RACE reads with MiXCR. Here the sample spans over 200,000 distinct CDR3 sequences, around a tenth being singletons. Each donor (without exception) was a healthy Caucasian. This sequence joins TRBV14 and TRBJ2-2; D gene unclear. The receptor was isolated from a woman under 30 in good health. Sequences were obtained from memory (CD45RO+) T cells sorted from blood. The CDR3 here is CASSQVNTGELFF. The DNA for the CDR3 is TGTGCCAGCAGCCAAGTCAACACCGGGGAGCTGTTTTTT.